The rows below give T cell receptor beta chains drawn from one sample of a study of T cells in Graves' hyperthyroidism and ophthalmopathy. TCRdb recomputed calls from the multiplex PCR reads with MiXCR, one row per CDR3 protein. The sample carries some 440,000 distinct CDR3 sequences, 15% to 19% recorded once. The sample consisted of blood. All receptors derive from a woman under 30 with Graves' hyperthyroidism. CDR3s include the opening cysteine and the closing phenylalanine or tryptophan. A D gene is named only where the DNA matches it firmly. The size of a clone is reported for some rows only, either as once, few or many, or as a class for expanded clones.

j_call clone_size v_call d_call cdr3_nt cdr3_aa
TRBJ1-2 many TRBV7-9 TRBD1 TGTGCCAGCAGCTTAGATGCCAGGGGGCCCTATGGCTACACCTTC CASSLDARGPYGYTF
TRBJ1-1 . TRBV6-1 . TGTGTCAGCACCTGGGGGTTCCCTAACACTGAAGCTTTCTTT CVSTWGFPNTEAFF
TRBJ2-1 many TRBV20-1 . TGCAGTGCTAGCCTTACTTACAATGAGCAGTTCTTC CSASLTYNEQFF
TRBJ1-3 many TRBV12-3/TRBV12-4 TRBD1 TGTGCCAGCAGATTTACAGGGGCCTCTGGAAACACCATATATTTT CASRFTGASGNTIYF
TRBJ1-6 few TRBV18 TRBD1 TGTGCCAGCTCACCACTGGCAGGGGGCAATTCACCCCTCCACTTT CASSPLAGGNSPLHF
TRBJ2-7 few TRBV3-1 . TGTGCCAGCAGCCAAGTTGGCTCTCGGGAGCAGTACTTC CASSQVGSREQYF
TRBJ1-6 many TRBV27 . TGTGCCAGCAGGCGGGACACGGGGGAATCACCCCTCCACTTT CASRRDTGESPLHF
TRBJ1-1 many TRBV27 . TGTGCCAGCAGTTTATTGGGAGGGAAGGTGTTCACTGAAGCTTTCTTT CASSLLGGKVFTEAFF
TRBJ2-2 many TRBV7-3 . TGTGCCAGCAGCTTAACTGGGGGACCAAACACCGGGGAGCTGTTTTTT CASSLTGGPNTGELFF
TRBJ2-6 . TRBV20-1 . TGCAGTGCTAGAGATACACAGGCGCGGCTCTCTGGGGCCAACGTCCTGACTTTC CSARDTQARLSGANVLTF
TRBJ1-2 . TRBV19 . TGTGCCAGTAGTGAACTTCCGGGGGCTGACTATGGCTACACCTTC CASSELPGADYGYTF
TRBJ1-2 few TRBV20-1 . TGCAGTGCCCAGAAGGGGCTCTATGGCTACACCTTC CSAQKGLYGYTF
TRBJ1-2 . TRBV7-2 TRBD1 TGTGCCAGCAGCTTTAGGGCAGGGGGCCTCTATGGCTACACCTTC CASSFRAGGLYGYTF
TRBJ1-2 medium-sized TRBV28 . TGTGCCAGCAGTCCTGATTCTGACCATCTTAGCTTTTATGGCTACACCTTC CASSPDSDHLSFYGYTF
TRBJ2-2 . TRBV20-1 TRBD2 TGCAGTGCTAGGCCATTTAGCGGGAGCCACACCGGGGAGCTGTTTTTT CSARPFSGSHTGELFF
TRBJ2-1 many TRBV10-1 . TGCGCCAGCAGTGAGTCTGCAGGTCTACCCTACAATGAGCAGTTCTTC CASSESAGLPYNEQFF
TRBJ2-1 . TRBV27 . TGTGCCAGCAGGGAATACATGGGAACAGGCAATGAGCAGTTCTTC CASREYMGTGNEQFF
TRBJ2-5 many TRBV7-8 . TGTGCCAGCAGTCTGGATAGAGTCGTAGAGACCCAGTACTTC CASSLDRVVETQYF
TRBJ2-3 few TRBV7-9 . TGTGCCAGCAGCTTAGGCACACCAGATACGCAGTATTTT CASSLGTPDTQYF
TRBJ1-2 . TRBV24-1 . TGTGCCACCAGTGATTCCCGGGGCTATGGCTACACCTTC CATSDSRGYGYTF
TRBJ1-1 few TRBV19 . TGTGCCAGTAGTATAGTGGGCGGCCCAGAAGCTTTCTTT CASSIVGGPEAFF
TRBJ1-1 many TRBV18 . TGTGCCAGCTCAGCACAACAGGAGAACACTGAAGCTTTCTTT CASSAQQENTEAFF
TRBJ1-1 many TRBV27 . TGTGCCAGTACAGGGATCGTCGGCACTGAAGCTTTCTTT CASTGIVGTEAFF
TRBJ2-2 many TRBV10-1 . TGCGCCAGCAGTGAGACGGCAGGGCCGAACACCGGGGAGCTGTTTTTT CASSETAGPNTGELFF
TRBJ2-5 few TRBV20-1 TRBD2 TGCAGTGCTAGAGATCAGCGGGAGGCCGGAGAGACCCAGTACTTC CSARDQREAGETQYF
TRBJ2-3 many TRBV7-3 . TGTGCCAGCAGCTTAAATGATGCCGTCGCGCAGTATTTT CASSLNDAVAQYF
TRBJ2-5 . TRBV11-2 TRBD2 TGTGCCAGCAGCCAACATAGCGGGGCGTACCAAGAGACCCAGTACTTC CASSQHSGAYQETQYF
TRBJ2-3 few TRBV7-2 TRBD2 TGTGCCAGCAGCTTAGTGGGGACTAGCTCCCGGGGGGATACGCAGTATTTT CASSLVGTSSRGDTQYF
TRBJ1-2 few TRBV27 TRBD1 TGTGCCAGCAGTTTAGGTACAGGGGGAATCGGCTACACCTTC CASSLGTGGIGYTF
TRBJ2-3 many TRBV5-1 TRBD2 TGCGCCAGCACTAGCGGGGGGGTTCCAGATACGCAGTATTTT CASTSGGVPDTQYF
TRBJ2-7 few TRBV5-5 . TGTGCCAGCAGCCTAGTACGTGAGCAGTACTTC CASSLVREQYF
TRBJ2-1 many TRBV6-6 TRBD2 TGTGCCAGCAGTTACTTCGGGACTAGTGTCTACAATGAGCAGTTCTTC CASSYFGTSVYNEQFF
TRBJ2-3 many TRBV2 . TGTGCCAGCAGTGGGACGGGCACAGATACGCAGTATTTT CASSGTGTDTQYF
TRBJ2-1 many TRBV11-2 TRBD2 TGTGCCAGCAGCTTGCGCCTAGCGGCCGCCTCCTACAATGAGCAGTTCTTC CASSLRLAAASYNEQFF
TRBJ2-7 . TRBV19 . TGTGCCAGTAGTGCGGCCGCGGGTTGGGCATCTTACGAGCAGTACTTC CASSAAAGWASYEQYF
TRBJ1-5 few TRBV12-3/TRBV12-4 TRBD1 TGTGCCAGCAGACCGGGACAGGGAAACGATCAGCCCCAGCATTTT CASRPGQGNDQPQHF
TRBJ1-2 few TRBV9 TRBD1 TGTGCCAGCAGCAGGACAGGCCAGTTTTATGGCTACACCTTC CASSRTGQFYGYTF
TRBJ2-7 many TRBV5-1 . TGCGCCAGCAGCTTGGGTACACCAACCGCCGCCGAGCAGTACTTC CASSLGTPTAAEQYF
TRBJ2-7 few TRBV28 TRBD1 TGTGCCAGCAGTTTAGCCCCAAGGACAGGGCGCGACGAGCAGTACTTC CASSLAPRTGRDEQYF
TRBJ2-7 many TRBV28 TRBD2 TGTGCCAGCAGCTTACCCGCGGGGGGGAGGACCTACGAGCAGTACTTC CASSLPAGGRTYEQYF
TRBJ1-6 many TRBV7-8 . TGTGCCAGCAGCTCCGGGCCGAGGGGGTCTAAGAATTCACCCCTCCACTTT CASSSGPRGSKNSPLHF
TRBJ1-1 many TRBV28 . TGTGCCAGCAGTCCCCCGGGTTCGAACACTGAAGCTTTCTTT CASSPPGSNTEAFF
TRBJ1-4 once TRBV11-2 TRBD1 TGTGCCAGCAGCTTAGGGACAGGGCGCAAACTGTTTTTT CASSLGTGRKLFF
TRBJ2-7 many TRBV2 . TGTGCCAGCAATTACTTTAGCGACGAGCAGTACTTC CASNYFSDEQYF
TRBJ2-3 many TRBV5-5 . TGTGCCAGCAGCTTGGGTTCAACTAGCACAGATACGCAGTATTTT CASSLGSTSTDTQYF
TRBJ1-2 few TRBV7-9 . TGTGCCAGCAGCTTAAGGTCCTCGGGATCCTATGGCTACACCTTC CASSLRSSGSYGYTF
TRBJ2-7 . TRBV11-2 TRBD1 TGTGCCAGCAGTCTGAACCTGGACAGGGGTCGGGACTACGAGCAGTACTTC CASSLNLDRGRDYEQYF
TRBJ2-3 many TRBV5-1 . TGCGCCAGCAGCGCGGGTATGGGGGCGAGCAGCACAGATACGCAGTATTTT CASSAGMGASSTDTQYF
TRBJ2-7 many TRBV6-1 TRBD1 TGTGCCAGCAGTCGAACCGTCCCGGGACAGGGATCCGTATCTCTCTACGAGCAGTACTTC CASSRTVPGQGSVSLYEQYF
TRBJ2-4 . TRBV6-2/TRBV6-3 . TGTGCCAGCACTCGGTACAACGTCCGTCAGTACTTC CASTRYNVRQYF
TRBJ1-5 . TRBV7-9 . TGTGCCAGCAGCCTTCAGGGGCCAAATCAGCCCCAGCATTTT CASSLQGPNQPQHF
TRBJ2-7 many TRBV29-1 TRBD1 TGCAGCGTTGAAGATCTAAGGGACAGGGGGCGCGAGCAGTACTTC CSVEDLRDRGREQYF
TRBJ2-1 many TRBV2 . TGTGCCAGCAGTGGAGGGCGCGCCTACAATGAGCAGTTCTTC CASSGGRAYNEQFF
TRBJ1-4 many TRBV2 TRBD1 TGTGCCATAAGAGTAGGTCGGATACAACAGGGGACTAATGAAAAACTGTTTTTT CAIRVGRIQQGTNEKLFF
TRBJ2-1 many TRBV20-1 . TGCAGTGCCCCGGGCCTTGCGTACAATGAGCAGTTCTTC CSAPGLAYNEQFF